The subject of this entry is one T cell receptor (beta chain). This specimen comes from a study of blood T cell repertoires in COVID-19. At the level of the study: The United States, Italy and Spain provided the acute and convalescent COVID-19 samples.

The CDR3 sequence is 15 residues long. V trimming: 4 bases; J trimming: 3 bases; junction bases outside the gene matches: 6. CDR1 SQVTM and CDR2 ANQGSEA come from the germline V gene. The protocol was immunoSEQ multiplex PCR, while the TCRdb copy is restricted to in-frame clones and leaves out a portion. The data contain fewer than 400,000 clones, approximately 88% of them singletons. The sequenced sample was PBMCs or T cells enriched from blood (not recorded which). The receptor's source is a man in his sixties who had recovered from COVID-19. The V and J genes are TRBV29-1 and TRBJ2-3, with 11 bases identical to TRBD2. The CDR3 spells CSVVTSGSRTDTQYF. In DNA form, the CDR3 reads TGCAGCGTTGTAACTAGCGGGAGTCGGACAGATACGCAGTATTTT.